The clone carrying this T cell receptor beta chain was observed a handful of times. The draw of peripheral blood yielded approximately 10 milliliters from each donor. Samples had at least 6 million PBMCs isolated from them. This entry comes from a study of blood T cells in healthy people across ages. A second PCR, run for roughly 6 to 11 cycles, used a sample-barcoded 5' primer plus a J-beta primer mix. TCRdb redid the calling of the 5' RACE reads with MiXCR, one entry per CDR3 protein. The sample shows 590,000 or so distinct CDR3 sequences, about 30% of them seen only once. The CDR3 length is 15 residues. CDR1 and CDR2 (germline): SQVTM, ANQGSEA. V was clipped by 8 bases and J by 1 base, with 20 bases between them.

The sequence derives from a woman aged 80 or over in good health. Material: blood. This chain links TRBV29-1 with TRBJ1-1; D not resolved. The CDR3 region has the DNA TGCAGCACACTCCTGCTGGCCGGCCCGAACACTGAAGCTTTCTTT. This gives the protein CSTLLLAGPNTEAFF.